The T cell receptor (beta chain) described here comes from a study of shared clonotypes between healthy human individuals. Some clones are missing from TCRdb's copy, which holds only in-frame ones; the method was immunoSEQ multiplex PCR. This sample has hundreds of thousands of clones, with less than 80% found just once. The CDR3 is 18 amino acids. From germline, CDR1 is LNHNV and CDR2 YYDKDF (reference sequence). Trimming removed 5 bases from V and 4 bases from J; junction bases left unmatched: 13. The source of this sequence is a young woman in good health. V is TRBV15 and J is TRBJ2-3; 12 bases are shared with TRBD2. The sample taken for sequencing was memory CD4+ T cells sorted from blood. Indicated subset: CD45RA-negative fraction. The chain's CDR3 is CATSPGKTSGSGADTQYF. For the CDR3, the DNA is TGTGCCACCAGCCCTGGGAAGACTAGCGGGAGTGGCGCAGATACGCAGTATTTT.